This TCR beta chain was recorded in a study of beta chain features in type 1 diabetes. Whole-study findings and limits: Cells with high TCR expression could be over-represented by cDNA sequencing. Moderate yet significant TCRB CDR3 shortening was seen in Type 1 diabetes patients in all four CD4+ subsets.

Post-sort purity exceeded 98% for all sorted populations. This clone was picked up a small number of times. Its antigen is still unknown. Of the isolated RNA, all was reverse transcribed, and so the sequenced material was expressed TCRB transcripts. Approximately 3.5 million reads per sample on average were obtained from naive, central memory and regulatory T cell samples. The assay was immunoSEQ multiplex PCR, and TCRdb's table has in-frame clones only and misses some. The data contain some 330,000 clones, roughly 11% of them seen just once; the ten biggest clones take up roughly 0.014%. CDR3 size: 15 residues. Trimming cost V 3 bases and J 7 bases; bases outside gene matches: 10. CDR1 and CDR2 (germline): SGHNT, YYREEE (reference sequence).

The chain joins TRBV5-4 to TRBJ2-7; TRBD2 matches at 10 bases. The specimen sequenced was naive CD4+ T cells from blood. The TCR originated in a woman between 25 and 40 years old in good health. The DNA for the CDR3 is TGTGCCAGCAGCTCGCCAACAGCGGGAGGGGTTGAGCAGTACTTC. Protein: CASSSPTAGGVEQYF.